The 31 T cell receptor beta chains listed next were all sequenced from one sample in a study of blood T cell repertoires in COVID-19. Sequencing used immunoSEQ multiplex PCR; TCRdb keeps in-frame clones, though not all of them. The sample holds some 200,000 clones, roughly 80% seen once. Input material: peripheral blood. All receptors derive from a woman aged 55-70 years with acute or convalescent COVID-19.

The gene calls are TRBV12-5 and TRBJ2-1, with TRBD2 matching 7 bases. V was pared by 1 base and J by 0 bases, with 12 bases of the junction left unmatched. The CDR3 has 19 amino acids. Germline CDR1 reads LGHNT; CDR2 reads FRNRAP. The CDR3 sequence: CASGLGLGGVSYSYNEQFF. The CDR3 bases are TGTGCTAGTGGTTTGGGCCTGGGGGGGGTCTCATACTCCTACAATGAGCAGTTCTTC. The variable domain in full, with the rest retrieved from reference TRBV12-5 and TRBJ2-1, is DARVTQTPRHKVTEMGQEVTMRCQPILGHNTVFWYRQTMMQGLELLAYFRNRAPLDDSGMPKDRFSAEMPDATLATLKIQPSEPRDSAVYFCASGLGLGGVSYSYNEQFFGPGTRLTVL.

DNA of the CDR3: TGTGCCTGGAGTGTGGCGGGGGAAAAACTGTTTTTT. Translating gives CAWSVAGEKLFF. This chain joins TRBV30 and TRBJ1-4; D gene ambiguous. Germline CDR1 reads GTSNPN; CDR2 reads SVGIG (reference sequence). The CDR3 contains 12 residues. Between the trimmed V and J ends, which lost 0 bases and 8 bases, there was a span of 7 bases.

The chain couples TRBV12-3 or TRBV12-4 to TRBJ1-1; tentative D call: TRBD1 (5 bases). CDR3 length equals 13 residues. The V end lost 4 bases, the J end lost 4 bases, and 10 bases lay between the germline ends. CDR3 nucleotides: TGTGCCAGCAGTTACGGGGGTTTCACTGAAGCTTTCTTT. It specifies CASSYGGFTEAFF.

The CDR3 nucleotides read TGTGCCAGCAGCCCGCAGGGGGCGGTAGATACGCAGTATTTT. This encodes CASSPQGAVDTQYF. This rearrangement joins TRBV7-2 to TRBJ2-3; 8 nucleotides match TRBD1. Trimming cost V 5 bases and J 5 bases; bases outside gene matches: 6. There are 14 residues in the CDR3. Germline CDR1 reads SGHTA; CDR2 reads FQGNSA.

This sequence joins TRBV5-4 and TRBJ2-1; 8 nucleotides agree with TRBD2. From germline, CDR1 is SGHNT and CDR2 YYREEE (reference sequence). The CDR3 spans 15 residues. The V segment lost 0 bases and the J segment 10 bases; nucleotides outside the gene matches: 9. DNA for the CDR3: TGTGCCAGCAGCTTGGGTGGTAGCGGGGTGAGGGAGCAGTTCTTC. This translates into CASSLGGSGVREQFF.

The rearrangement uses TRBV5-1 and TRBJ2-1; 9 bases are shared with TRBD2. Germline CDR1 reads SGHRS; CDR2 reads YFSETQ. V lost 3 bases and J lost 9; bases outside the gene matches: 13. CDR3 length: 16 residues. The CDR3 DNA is TGCGCCAGCAGCTCGGCGGCGGGGGGGAGCCGGGGTGAGCAGTTCTTC. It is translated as CASSSAAGGSRGEQFF.

CDR3 nucleotides: TGTGCCATCAGAGGCAGCGGGACAGGGAATGAAAAACTGTTTTTT. It is translated as CAIRGSGTGNEKLFF. The V gene is TRBV10-3, the J gene TRBJ1-4; 9 nucleotides align to TRBD1. Germline V gene data show CDR1 as ENHRY and CDR2 as SYGVKD. This CDR3 has 15 amino acids. The V and J ends lost 6 bases and 5 bases, in that order; junction bases with no gene match: 7.

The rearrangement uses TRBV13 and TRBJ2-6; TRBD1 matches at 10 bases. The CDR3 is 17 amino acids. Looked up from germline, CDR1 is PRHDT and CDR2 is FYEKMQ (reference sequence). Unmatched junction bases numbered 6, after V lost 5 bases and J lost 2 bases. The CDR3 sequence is CASSKETGGAGANVLTF. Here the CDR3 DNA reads TGTGCCAGCAGCAAAGAGACAGGGGGCGCTGGGGCCAACGTCCTGACTTTC.

CDR3 sequence reads: CASSLGRGRGQPQHF. The CDR3 DNA is TGTGCCAGCAGCTTAGGCAGGGGGCGCGGTCAGCCCCAGCATTTT. V is TRBV7-8 and J is TRBJ1-5, with TRBD1 matching over 8 bases. Trimming at V came to 1 base and at J to 6 bases, leaving 5 bases not matched to a gene. CDR3 size: 15 residues. Germline values: CDR1 SGHVS, CDR2 FQNEAQ.

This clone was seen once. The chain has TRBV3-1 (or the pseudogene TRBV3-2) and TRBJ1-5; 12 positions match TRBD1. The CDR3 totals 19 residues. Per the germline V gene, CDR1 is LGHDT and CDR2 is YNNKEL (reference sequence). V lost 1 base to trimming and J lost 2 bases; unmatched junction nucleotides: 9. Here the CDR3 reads CASSQGDRGRPAGNQPQHF. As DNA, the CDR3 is TGTGCCAGCAGCCAAGGGGACAGGGGGCGACCTGCGGGCAATCAGCCCCAGCATTTT.

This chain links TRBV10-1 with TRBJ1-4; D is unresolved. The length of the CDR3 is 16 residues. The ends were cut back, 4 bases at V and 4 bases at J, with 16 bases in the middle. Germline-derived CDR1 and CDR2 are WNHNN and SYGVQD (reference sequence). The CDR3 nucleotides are TGCGCCAGCAGTGCCCTTTTGCTATGCCGTAATGAAAAACTGTTTTTT. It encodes CASSALLLCRNEKLFF.

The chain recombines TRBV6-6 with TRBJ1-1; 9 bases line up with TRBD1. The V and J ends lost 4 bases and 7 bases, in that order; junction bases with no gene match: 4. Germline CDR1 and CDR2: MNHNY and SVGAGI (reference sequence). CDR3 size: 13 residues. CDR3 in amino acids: CASSFRQGGEAFF. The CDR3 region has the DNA TGTGCCAGCAGTTTTCGACAGGGGGGTGAAGCTTTCTTT.

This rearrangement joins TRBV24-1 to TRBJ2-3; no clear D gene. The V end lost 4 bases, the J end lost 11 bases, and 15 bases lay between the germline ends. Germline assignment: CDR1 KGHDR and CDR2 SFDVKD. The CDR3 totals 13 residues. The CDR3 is CATSDPTFPWQYF. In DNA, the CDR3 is TGTGCCACCAGTGACCCGACATTCCCCTGGCAGTATTTT.

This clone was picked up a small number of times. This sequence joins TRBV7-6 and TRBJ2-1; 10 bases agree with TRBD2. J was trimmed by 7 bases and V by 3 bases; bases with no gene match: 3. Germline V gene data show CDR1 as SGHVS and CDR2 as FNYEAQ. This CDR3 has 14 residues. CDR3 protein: CASSFSGGANEQFF. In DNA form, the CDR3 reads TGTGCCAGCAGCTTCAGCGGGGGGGCAAATGAGCAGTTCTTC.

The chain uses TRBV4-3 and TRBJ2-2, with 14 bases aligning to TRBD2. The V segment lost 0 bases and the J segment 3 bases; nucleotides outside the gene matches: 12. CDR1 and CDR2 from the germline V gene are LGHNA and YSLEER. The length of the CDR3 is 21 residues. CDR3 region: CASSQEQILGLAGGYTGELFF. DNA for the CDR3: TGCGCCAGCAGCCAAGAACAGATTTTAGGACTAGCGGGGGGATACACCGGGGAGCTGTTTTTT.

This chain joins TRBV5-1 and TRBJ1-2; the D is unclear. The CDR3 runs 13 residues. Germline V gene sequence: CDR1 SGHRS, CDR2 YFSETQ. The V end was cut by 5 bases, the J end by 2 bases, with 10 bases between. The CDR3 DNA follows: TGCGCCAGCAGAGGGAGTAGGAACTATGGCTACACCTTC. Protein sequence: CASRGSRNYGYTF.

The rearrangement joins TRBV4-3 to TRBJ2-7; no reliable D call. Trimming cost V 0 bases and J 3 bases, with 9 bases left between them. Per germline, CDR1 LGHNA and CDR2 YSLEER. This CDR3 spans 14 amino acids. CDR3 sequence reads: CASSQDHPSYEQYF. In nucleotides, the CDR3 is TGCGCCAGCAGCCAAGATCACCCCAGCTACGAGCAGTACTTC.

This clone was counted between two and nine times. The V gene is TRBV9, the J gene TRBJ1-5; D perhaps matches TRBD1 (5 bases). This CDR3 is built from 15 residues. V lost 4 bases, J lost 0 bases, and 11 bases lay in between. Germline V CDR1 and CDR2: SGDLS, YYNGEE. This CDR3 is CASSPGTHSNQPQHF. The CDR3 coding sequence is TGTGCCAGCAGCCCCGGGACTCATAGCAATCAGCCCCAGCATTTT.

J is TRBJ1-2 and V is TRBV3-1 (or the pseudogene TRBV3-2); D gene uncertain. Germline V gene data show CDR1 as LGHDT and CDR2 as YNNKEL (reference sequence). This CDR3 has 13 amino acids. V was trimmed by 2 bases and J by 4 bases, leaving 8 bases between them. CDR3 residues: CASSQLSGYGYTF. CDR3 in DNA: TGTGCCAGCAGCCAATTATCGGGCTATGGCTACACCTTC.

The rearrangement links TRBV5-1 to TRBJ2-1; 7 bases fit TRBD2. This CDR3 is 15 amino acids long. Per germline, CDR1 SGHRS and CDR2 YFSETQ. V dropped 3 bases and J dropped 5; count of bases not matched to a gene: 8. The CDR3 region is CASSSTWGGNNEQFF. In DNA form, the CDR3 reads TGCGCCAGCAGCTCCACCTGGGGGGGAAACAATGAGCAGTTCTTC. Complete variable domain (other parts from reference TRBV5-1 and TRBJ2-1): KAGVTQTPRYLIKTRGQQVTLSCSPISGHRSVSWYQQTPGQGLQFLFEYFSETQRNKGNFPGRFSGRQFSNSRSEMNVSTLELGDSALYLCASSSTWGGNNEQFFGPGTRLTVL.

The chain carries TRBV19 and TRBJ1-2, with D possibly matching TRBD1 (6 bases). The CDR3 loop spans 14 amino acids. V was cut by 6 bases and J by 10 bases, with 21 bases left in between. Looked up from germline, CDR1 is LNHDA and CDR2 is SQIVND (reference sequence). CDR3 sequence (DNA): TGTGCCAGTAGCCTGAACCGGGACAAAGGTGACTACACCTTC. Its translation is CASSLNRDKGDYTF.

The CDR3 coding sequence is TGTGCCATCAGTTTTGGAGGGACAGGGGATCGGGGCTACACCTTC. Translating it yields CAISFGGTGDRGYTF. The chain combines TRBV10-3 with TRBJ1-2; 10 bases fit TRBD1. CDR1 ENHRY and CDR2 SYGVKD come from the germline V gene. Unmatched junction bases numbered 11, after V lost 5 bases and J lost 8 bases. This CDR3 has 15 amino acids.

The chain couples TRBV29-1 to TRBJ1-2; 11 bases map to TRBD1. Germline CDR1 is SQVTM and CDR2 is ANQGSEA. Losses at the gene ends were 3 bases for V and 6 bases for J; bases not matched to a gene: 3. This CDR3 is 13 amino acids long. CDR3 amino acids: CSVEGQGVDGYTF. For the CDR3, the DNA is TGCAGCGTTGAGGGACAGGGGGTAGATGGCTACACCTTC.

The DNA of the CDR3 is TGTGCCAGCAGCCCCATGGGGGGCACTGAAGCTTTCTTT. It translates to CASSPMGGTEAFF. This sequence joins TRBV7-8 and TRBJ1-1; D perhaps matches TRBD1 (5 bases). The V gene's germline CDR1 is SGHVS and CDR2 FQNEAQ. Trimming shortened V by 5 bases and J by 4 bases, and 11 bases separated the two germline ends. The CDR3 runs 13 residues.

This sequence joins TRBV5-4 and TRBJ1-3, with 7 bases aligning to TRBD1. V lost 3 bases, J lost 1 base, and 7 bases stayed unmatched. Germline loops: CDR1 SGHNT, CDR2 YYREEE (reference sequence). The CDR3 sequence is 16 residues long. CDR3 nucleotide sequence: TGTGCCAGCAGCTCATACACAGGGGAGTCTGGAAACACCATATATTTT. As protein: CASSSYTGESGNTIYF. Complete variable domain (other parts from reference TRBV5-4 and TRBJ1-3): ETGVTQSPTHLIKTRGQQVTLRCSSQSGHNTVSWYQQALGQGPQFIFQYYREEENGRGNFPPRFSGLQFPNYSSELNVNALELDDSALYLCASSSYTGESGNTIYFGEGSWLTVV.

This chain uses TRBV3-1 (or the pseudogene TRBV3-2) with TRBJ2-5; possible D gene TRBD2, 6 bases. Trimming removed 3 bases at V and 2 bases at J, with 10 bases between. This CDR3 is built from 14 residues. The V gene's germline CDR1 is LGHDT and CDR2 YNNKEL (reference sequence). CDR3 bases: TGTGCCAGCAGCCAGCGGGACTTTCAAGAGACCCAGTACTTC. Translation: CASSQRDFQETQYF.

This chain's CDR3 is CASSPRTGKNYGYTF. CDR3 nucleotides: TGCGCCAGCAGCCCAAGGACAGGGAAAAACTATGGCTACACCTTC. The chain is built from TRBV5-1 and TRBJ1-2; TRBD1 aligns across 8 bases. Germline CDR1 and CDR2: SGHRS and YFSETQ. CDR3 size: 15 residues. Unmatched junction bases numbered 7, after V lost 4 bases and J lost 2 bases.

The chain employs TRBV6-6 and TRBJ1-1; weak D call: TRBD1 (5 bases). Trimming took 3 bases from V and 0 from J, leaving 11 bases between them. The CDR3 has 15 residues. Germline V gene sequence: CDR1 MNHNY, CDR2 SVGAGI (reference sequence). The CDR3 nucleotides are TGTGCCAGCAGTTATGGAGCAGGGATGAACACTGAAGCTTTCTTT. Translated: CASSYGAGMNTEAFF.

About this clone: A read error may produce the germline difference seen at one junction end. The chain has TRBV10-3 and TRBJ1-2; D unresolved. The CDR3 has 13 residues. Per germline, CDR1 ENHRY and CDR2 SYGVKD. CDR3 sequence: CANSRVLDGGYTF. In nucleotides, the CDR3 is TGTGCCAACAGTCGGGTGCTAGATGGTGGCTACACCTTC.

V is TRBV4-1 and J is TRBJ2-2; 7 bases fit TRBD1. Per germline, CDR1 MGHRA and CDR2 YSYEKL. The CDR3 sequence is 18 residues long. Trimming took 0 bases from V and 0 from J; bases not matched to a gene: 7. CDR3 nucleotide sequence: TGCGCCAGCAGCCAAGAACAGCCGACAGGGACGAACACCGGGGAGCTGTTTTTT. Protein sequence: CASSQEQPTGTNTGELFF.

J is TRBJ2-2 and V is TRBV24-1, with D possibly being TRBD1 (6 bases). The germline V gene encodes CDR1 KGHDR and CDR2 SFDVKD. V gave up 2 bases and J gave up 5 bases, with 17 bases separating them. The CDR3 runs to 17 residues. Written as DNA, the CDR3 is TGTGCCACCAGTGATTCCGGACAGCCCGGTCTGACCGGGGAGCTGTTTTTT. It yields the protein CATSDSGQPGLTGELFF.